These 30 T cell receptor beta chains were all obtained from the same sample, sequenced in a study of T cell repertoires in cytomegalovirus infection. MiXCR was run by TCRdb on the reads, yielding one entry per CDR3 protein. The sample consists of fewer than 400,000 distinct CDR3 sequences, 15% to 20% of them appearing once. The sample taken for sequencing was PBMCs. The source of these receptors is a human donor in good health (CMV status not recorded). Some clones in this sample may be carry-over from other donors' samples.

The chain combines TRBV6-1 with TRBJ2-7, with D possibly TRBD1 on 5 matching bases. From germline, CDR1 is MNHNS and CDR2 SASEGT. V lost 6 bases, J lost 0 bases, and 21 bases lay in between. This CDR3 contains 17 residues. The CDR3 reads CASSPWGETGNSYEQYF. CDR3 bases: TGTGCCAGCAGCCCCTGGGGCGAAACAGGCAACTCCTACGAGCAGTACTTC.

The rearrangement uses TRBV4-1 and TRBJ1-4; no clear D. This CDR3 contains 16 residues. CDR1 and CDR2 from the germline V gene are MGHRA and YSYEKL. Trimming removed 1 base from V and 0 bases from J, with 9 bases in between. CDR3 sequence: CASSQAGKPTNEKLFF. CDR3 nucleotides: TGCGCCAGCAGCCAAGCGGGAAAACCAACTAATGAAAAACTGTTTTTT.

Ten or more counts support this clonotype. The junction departs from germline at one end; a sequencing error may be responsible. The J gene is TRBJ2-2, the V gene TRBV15, with D possibly being TRBD2 (5 bases). The CDR3 covers 14 residues. The germline gives CDR1 LNHNV, CDR2 YYDKDF (reference sequence). CDR3 coding DNA: TGTGCCATCAGCAAGCGGTCCGTTATAGGGGAGCTGTTTTTT. It is translated as CAISKRSVIGELFF. The full variable domain, in which reference TRBV15 and TRBJ2-2 provide the parts outside the CDR3, is DAMVIQNPRYQVTQFGKPVTLSCSQTLNHNVMYWYQQKSSQAPKLLFHYYDKDFNNEADTPDNFQSRRPNTSFCFLDIRSPGLGDTAMYLCAISKRSVIGELFFGEGSRLTVL.

A single count supports this clonotype. The J gene is TRBJ2-2, the V gene TRBV2; 7 bases are shared with TRBD1. Per germline, CDR1 SNHLY and CDR2 FYNNEI. The CDR3 runs 14 residues. With 7 bases clipped from V and 1 base from J, the junction kept 3 bases outside the gene matches. The CDR3 DNA reads as TGTGCCAGCACCGGGACAGTGAACACCGGGGAGCTGTTTTTT. Protein sequence: CASTGTVNTGELFF. Combining the CDR3 with reference TRBV2 and TRBJ2-2 gives the whole variable domain EPEVTQTPSHQVTQMGQEVILRCVPISNHLYFYWYRQILGQKVEFLVSFYNNEISEKSEIFDDQFSVERPDGSNFTLKIRSTKLEDSAMYFCASTGTVNTGELFFGEGSRLTVL.

This clonotype was detected a few times. The chain uses TRBV27 and TRBJ1-1; D gene uncertain. Per germline, CDR1 MNHEY and CDR2 SMNVEV (reference sequence). CDR3 length equals 13 residues. Trimming took 2 bases from V and 9 from J, leaving 13 bases between them. CDR3 bases: TGTGCCAGCAGTTTAAACAGCCAGAGCAAAGCTTTCTTT. Protein: CASSLNSQSKAFF.

The chain has TRBV20-1 and TRBJ2-7, with D maybe TRBD2 (6 bases). Germline V lookup: CDR1 DFQATT, CDR2 SNEGSKA (reference sequence). V dropped 6 bases and J dropped 1 base, with 13 bases sitting between them. The CDR3 extends over 13 amino acids. DNA for the CDR3: TGCAGTGCCCTCGGGGGTAATTCCTACGAGCAGTACTTC. Amino acids: CSALGGNSYEQYF.

The chain joins TRBV6-6 to TRBJ2-1; TRBD1 agrees at 7 bases. Per the germline V gene, CDR1 is MNHNY and CDR2 is SVGAGI (reference sequence). This CDR3 has 13 amino acids. The V gene end was trimmed by 10 bases and the J gene end by 8 bases; junction bases not matched to a gene: 11. For the CDR3, the DNA is TGTGCCATCCGGACAGGATCCGCGTATGAGCAGTTCTTC. Translating gives CAIRTGSAYEQFF.

This chain joins TRBV5-6 and TRBJ2-2; TRBD2 is a possible D gene (6 bases). CDR1 SGHDT and CDR2 YYEEEE come from the germline V gene. The CDR3 spans 12 residues. Between the trimmed V and J ends, which lost 5 bases and 6 bases, there was a span of 8 bases. CDR3 loop: CASRSGAGELFF. CDR3 sequence (DNA): TGTGCCAGCAGGTCGGGGGCCGGGGAGCTGTTTTTT.

This clonotype was found many times. This chain joins TRBV7-6 and TRBJ2-1, with a possible D match to TRBD2 (6 bases). This CDR3 is built from 16 residues. The germline V gene encodes CDR1 SGHVS and CDR2 FNYEAQ. Trimming stripped 4 bases from V and 0 bases from J, with 13 bases between. CDR3 in amino acids: CASSSRAGSSYNEQFF. CDR3 nucleotides: TGTGCCAGCAGCTCCCGTGCGGGGAGCTCCTACAATGAGCAGTTCTTC.

This clonotype came up many times. For the CDR3, the DNA is TGTGCCTCAGGAACGAGGGTAGAGACCCAGTACTTC. Its translation is CASGTRVETQYF. The chain couples TRBV6-2 or TRBV6-3 to TRBJ2-5; D might be TRBD2 (5 bases). Germline loops: CDR1 MNHEY, CDR2 SVGEGT. The CDR3 loop spans 12 amino acids. V was pared by 11 bases and J by 4 bases, with 14 bases between.

This clonotype has more than one count but fewer than ten. CDR3 in DNA: TGCAGTGCTCCGACAGGGGCCCTCAGAGATACGCAGTATTTT. Its translation: CSAPTGALRDTQYF. The chain uses TRBV20-1 and TRBJ2-3; 8 nucleotides agree with TRBD1. This CDR3 is built from 14 residues. CDR1 is DFQATT, CDR2 SNEGSKA, per germline (reference sequence). V lost 5 bases and J lost 5; bases outside the gene matches: 9.

This clonotype has a handful of counts. The chain uses TRBV20-1 and TRBJ2-1, with D unresolved. CDR1 is DFQATT and CDR2 is SNEGSKA in the germline V gene (reference sequence). The CDR3 totals 13 residues. The germline V and J ends were trimmed by 3 bases and 6 bases, with 12 bases remaining between them. The CDR3, as DNA: TGCAGTGCTAGTCAGGCATGGGGCAATGAGCAGTTCTTC. Translation: CSASQAWGNEQFF.

The chain carries TRBV18 and TRBJ1-4, with D unresolved. From germline, CDR1 is KGHSH and CDR2 LQKENI. CDR3 size: 13 residues. Between the trimmed V and J ends, which lost 2 bases and 6 bases, there was a span of 7 bases. For the CDR3, the DNA is TGTGCCAGCTCACCAGGGATTGATGAAAAACTGTTTTTT. This translates into CASSPGIDEKLFF.

This sequence joins TRBV29-1 and TRBJ2-3; 10 bases agree with TRBD1. With 8 bases clipped from V and 3 bases from J, the junction kept 5 bases outside the gene matches. CDR3 length: 13 residues. CDR1 is SQVTM and CDR2 is ANQGSEA in the germline V gene. CDR3 DNA sequence: TGCAGCTTGGGGGGACAGGGGACAGATACGCAGTATTTT. Translating gives CSLGGQGTDTQYF.

The chain joins TRBV25-1 to TRBJ2-2; D uncertain. Trimming cost V 2 bases and J 4 bases, with 8 bases left between them. CDR1 is MGHDK, CDR2 SYGVNS, per germline. This CDR3 comprises 14 residues. In nucleotides, the CDR3 is TGTGCCAGCAGTGAAGGGTTCCCCACCGGGGAGCTGTTTTTT. Encoded protein: CASSEGFPTGELFF.

The chain employs TRBV27 and TRBJ2-1, with TRBD1 identical over 7 bases. The junction had 10 bases not matched to a gene; V was cut back by 1 base and J by 7 bases. From germline, CDR1 is MNHEY and CDR2 SMNVEV (reference sequence). CDR3 size: 16 residues. CDR3 sequence reads: CASSLLGQAFLNEQFF. DNA for the CDR3: TGTGCCAGCAGTTTATTAGGACAGGCTTTCCTGAATGAGCAGTTCTTC.

This clonotype was seen repeatedly, ten times or more. The V gene is TRBV7-2, the J gene TRBJ1-1; no definite D call. The V end lost 6 bases, the J end lost 1 base, and 12 bases lay between the germline ends. The CDR3 sequence is 14 residues long. Per the germline V gene, CDR1 is SGHTA and CDR2 is FQGNSA. CDR3 nucleotides: TGTGCCAGCAGGAAGGGTGCAGAGAACACTGAAGCTTTCTTT. Protein sequence: CASRKGAENTEAFF.

Here the CDR3 reads CSARDLRGTYNEQFF. The CDR3 coding sequence is TGCAGTGCTAGAGATCTCCGGGGTACCTACAATGAGCAGTTCTTC. The rearrangement uses TRBV20-1 and TRBJ2-1, with a possible D match to TRBD2 (5 bases). The CDR3 runs 15 residues. Trimming removed 0 bases at V and 2 bases at J, with 11 bases between. The germline CDR1 and CDR2 sequences are DFQATT and SNEGSKA (reference sequence).

The gene calls are TRBV15 and TRBJ2-5; D ambiguous. Trimming left V 0 bases short and J 3 bases short, with 8 bases between. There are 14 residues in the CDR3. Germline V gives CDR1 LNHNV, CDR2 YYDKDF (reference sequence). This CDR3 reads CATSRDSPKETQYF. The CDR3 DNA reads as TGTGCCACCAGCAGAGATAGCCCTAAAGAGACCCAGTACTTC.

A few counts support this clonotype. The chain combines TRBV2 with TRBJ1-1, with TRBD1 identical over 8 bases. CDR1 is SNHLY and CDR2 is FYNNEI in the germline V gene. The CDR3 is made up of 14 amino acids. Losses at the gene ends were 6 bases for V and 1 base for J; bases not matched to a gene: 4. This chain's CDR3 is CASSGQGSNTEAFF. Written as DNA, the CDR3 is TGTGCCAGCAGCGGACAGGGATCGAACACTGAAGCTTTCTTT.

This clonotype has a handful of counts. The chain combines TRBV11-1 with TRBJ2-3; 9 nucleotides align to TRBD1. The CDR3 has 15 amino acids. The germline gives CDR1 SGHAT, CDR2 FQDESV (reference sequence). The CDR3 here is CATSSRGTGSDTQYF. CDR3 coding DNA: TGTGCTACGAGTAGTCGGGGGACAGGGTCGGATACGCAGTATTTT.

The genes are TRBV18 and TRBJ1-4, with D possibly being TRBD1 (5 bases). Germline V gene lookup returns CDR1 KGHSH and CDR2 LQKENI. V was clipped by 5 bases and J by 3 bases, with 13 bases between them. This CDR3 spans 15 amino acids. The CDR3 DNA reads as TGTGCCAGCTCAACCGACAGTCCTCCTAATGAAAAACTGTTTTTT. Protein product: CASSTDSPPNEKLFF. The whole variable domain, remainder taken from reference TRBV18 and TRBJ1-4, is NAGVMQNPRHLVRRRGQEARLRCSPMKGHSHVYWYRQLPEEGLKFMVYLQKENIIDESGMPKERFSAEFPKEGPSILRIQQVVRGDSAAYFCASSTDSPPNEKLFFGSGTQLSVL.

This clonotype was counted only a few times. The chain links TRBV3-1 to TRBJ2-1; 8 bases agree with TRBD2. The V and J ends lost 1 base and 8 bases, in that order; junction bases with no gene match: 7. Per the germline V gene, CDR1 is LGHDT and CDR2 is YNNKEL (reference sequence). The CDR3 consists of 15 residues. The CDR3 region is CASSQGPGLGHEQFF. In DNA, the CDR3 is TGTGCCAGCAGCCAAGGCCCGGGACTAGGTCATGAGCAGTTCTTC.

This clonotype was observed a handful of times. V and J are TRBV2 and TRBJ2-1; 7 bases are a match to TRBD2. V trimming: 8 bases; J trimming: 3 bases; junction bases outside the gene matches: 7. Germline CDR1 SNHLY, CDR2 FYNNEI. The CDR3 spans 14 residues. CDR3 nucleotides: TGTGCCAGCTTGGGGCGGGGGAACTACAATGAGCAGTTCTTC. Protein: CASLGRGNYNEQFF.

A note on this clonotype: This CDR3 is missing its conserved last phenylalanine or tryptophan, likely due to a read error. V usage is TRBV7-9 and J usage is TRBJ2-1, with 7 bases identical to TRBD2. V lost 5 bases to trimming and J lost 6 bases; unmatched junction nucleotides: 7. CDR1 SEHNR and CDR2 FQNEAQ come from the germline V gene (reference sequence). The CDR3 totals 14 residues. CDR3 in amino acids: CASSRRTRANEQFV. The CDR3 DNA is TGTGCCAGCAGCCGCCGGACTAGGGCCAATGAGCAGTTCGTC.

V gene TRBV28 combines with J gene TRBJ2-5; 11 bases align to TRBD2. The CDR3 loop spans 13 amino acids. V gave up 6 bases and J gave up 5 bases; unmatched junction bases: 2. Per the germline V gene, CDR1 is MDHEN and CDR2 is SYDVKM. The CDR3 sequence: CASRGLAEETQYF. The DNA of the CDR3 is TGTGCCAGCAGGGGACTAGCGGAGGAGACCCAGTACTTC. The whole variable domain, filled in from reference TRBV28 and TRBJ2-5, reads DVKVTQSSRYLVKRTGEKVFLECVQDMDHENMFWYRQDPGLGLRLIYFSYDVKMKEKGDIPEGYSVSREKKERFSLILESASTNQTSMYLCASRGLAEETQYFGPGTRLLVL.

This clonotype was counted only a few times. This chain uses TRBV20-1 with TRBJ1-2; the D is unclear. The germline gives CDR1 DFQATT, CDR2 SNEGSKA (reference sequence). Trimming removed 1 base at V and 6 bases at J, with 15 bases between. CDR3 length: 14 amino acids. The CDR3 DNA is TGCAGTGCTAGAGTCTCGGGGTCATCCCATGGCTACACCTTC. Protein sequence: CSARVSGSSHGYTF.

CDR3 loop: CASSASSDQETQYF. As DNA, the CDR3 is TGTGCCAGCAGTGCATCTAGCGACCAAGAGACCCAGTACTTC. This chain connects TRBV12-3 or TRBV12-4 to TRBJ2-5, with D possibly being TRBD2 (6 bases). The CDR3 length is 14 residues. Trimming took off 5 bases at V and 0 bases at J, with 10 bases between the two ends.

The chain joins TRBV19 to TRBJ2-1; a possible D gene is TRBD2 (6 bases). CDR3 length: 15 residues. CDR1 and CDR2 from the germline V gene are LNHDA and SQIVND (reference sequence). Trimming stripped 7 bases from V and 1 base from J, with 14 bases between. In nucleotides, the CDR3 is TGTGCCAGTACCACTGTCGGGGGATCCTACAATGAGCAGTTCTTC. Residues: CASTTVGGSYNEQFF.

The rearrangement uses TRBV29-1 and TRBJ2-3; D is unclear. The germline V gene encodes CDR1 SQVTM and CDR2 ANQGSEA. Trimming took 8 bases from V and 2 from J, leaving 14 bases between them. The CDR3 runs to 13 residues. CDR3 residues: CSLGSRDTDTQYF. CDR3 in DNA: TGCAGCCTTGGGTCAAGAGACACAGATACGCAGTATTTT.